This T cell receptor (beta chain) was documented in a study of control samples from healthy donors and cancer patients. Using immunoSEQ multiplex PCR, the repertoire was profiled, and TCRdb retains in-frame clones only, with some absent. Among fewer than 60,000 clones listed, about 87% were seen once. This clone was seen many times. Between the trimmed V and J ends, which lost 1 base and 3 bases, there was a span of 13 bases. CDR3 size: 15 residues. Germline lookup yields CDR1 MGHRA and CDR2 YSYEKL. The sample taken for sequencing was PBMCs. This TCR was recovered from an older woman with lung cancer. The genes are TRBV4-1 and TRBJ2-7; D unresolved. This CDR3 reads CASSQGSVVLYEQYF. Here the CDR3 DNA reads TGCGCCAGCAGCCAAGGCTCGGTCGTTCTCTACGAGCAGTACTTC.